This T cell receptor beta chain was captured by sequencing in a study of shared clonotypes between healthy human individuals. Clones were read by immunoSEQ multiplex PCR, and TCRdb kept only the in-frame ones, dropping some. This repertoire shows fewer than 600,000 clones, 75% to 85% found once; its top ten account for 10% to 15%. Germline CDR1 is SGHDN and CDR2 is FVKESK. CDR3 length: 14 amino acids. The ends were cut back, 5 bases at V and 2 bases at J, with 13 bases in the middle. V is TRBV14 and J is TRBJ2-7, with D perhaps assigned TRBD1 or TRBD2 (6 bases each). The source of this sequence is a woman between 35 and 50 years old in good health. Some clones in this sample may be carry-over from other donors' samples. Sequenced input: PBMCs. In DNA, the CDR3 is TGTGCCAGCAGCTACAGGAGGGGGACCTACGAGCAGTACTTC. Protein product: CASSYRRGTYEQYF.